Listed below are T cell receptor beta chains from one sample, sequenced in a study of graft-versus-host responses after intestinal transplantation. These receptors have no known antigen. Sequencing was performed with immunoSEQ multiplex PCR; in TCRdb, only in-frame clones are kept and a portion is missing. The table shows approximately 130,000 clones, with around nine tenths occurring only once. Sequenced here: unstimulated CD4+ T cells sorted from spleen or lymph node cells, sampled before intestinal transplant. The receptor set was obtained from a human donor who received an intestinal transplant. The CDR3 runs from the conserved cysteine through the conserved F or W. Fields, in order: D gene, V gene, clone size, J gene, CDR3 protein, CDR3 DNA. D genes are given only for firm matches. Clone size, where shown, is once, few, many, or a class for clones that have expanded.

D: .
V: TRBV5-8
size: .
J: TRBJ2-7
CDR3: CASSLVPGYEQYF
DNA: TGTGCCAGCAGCTTGGTTCCGGGCTACGAGCAGTACTTC

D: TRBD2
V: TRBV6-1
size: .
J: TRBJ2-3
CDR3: CASSDRKGGTDTQYF
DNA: TGTGCCAGCAGTGATCGGAAGGGAGGGACAGATACGCAGTATTTT

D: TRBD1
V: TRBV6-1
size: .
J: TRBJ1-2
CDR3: CASSGQTGGYYGYTF
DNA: TGTGCCAGCAGTGGGCAAACAGGGGGCTATTATGGCTACACCTTC

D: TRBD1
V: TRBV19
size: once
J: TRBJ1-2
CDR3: CASRRGGQGDYGYTF
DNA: TGTGCCAGTAGAAGGGGAGGACAGGGGGACTATGGCTACACCTTC

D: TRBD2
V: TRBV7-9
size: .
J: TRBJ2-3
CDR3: CASSQRTSGGATDTQYF
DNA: TGTGCCAGCAGCCAGAGGACTAGCGGGGGGGCCACAGATACGCAGTATTTT

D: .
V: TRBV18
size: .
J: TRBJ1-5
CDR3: CASSPQDGSNQPQHF
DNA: TGTGCCAGCTCACCCCAAGACGGTAGCAATCAGCCCCAGCATTTT

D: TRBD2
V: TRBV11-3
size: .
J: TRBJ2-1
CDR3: CASSLGGGGVYNEQFF
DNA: TGTGCCAGCAGCTTAGGGGGCGGGGGGGTCTACAATGAGCAGTTCTTC

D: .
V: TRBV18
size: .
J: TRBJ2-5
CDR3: CASSRLARETQYF
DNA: TGTGCCAGCTCGAGACTTGCTCGAGAGACCCAGTACTTC

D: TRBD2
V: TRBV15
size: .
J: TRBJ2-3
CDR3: CATSRGAGHPTDTQYF
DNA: TGTGCCACCAGCAGAGGAGCGGGGCACCCCACAGATACGCAGTATTTT

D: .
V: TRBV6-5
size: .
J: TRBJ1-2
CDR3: CASTARYGYTF
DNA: TGTGCCAGCACTGCTCGTTATGGCTACACCTTC

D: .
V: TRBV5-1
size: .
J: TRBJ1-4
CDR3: CASSLEGRPTNEKLFF
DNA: TGCGCCAGCAGCTTGGAGGGGCGTCCGACTAATGAAAAACTGTTTTTT

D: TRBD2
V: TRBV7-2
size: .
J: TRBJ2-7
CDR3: CASSSLAGQPYEQYF
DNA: TGTGCCAGCAGCTCTCTAGCGGGGCAACCCTACGAGCAGTACTTC

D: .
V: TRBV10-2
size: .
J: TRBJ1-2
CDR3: CASSEGRVVGYTF
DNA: TGCGCCAGCAGTGAAGGGAGGGTAGTTGGCTACACCTTC

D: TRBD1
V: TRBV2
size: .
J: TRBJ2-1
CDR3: CASSRDSGVYNEQFF
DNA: TGTGCCAGCAGTAGGGACAGTGGGGTATACAATGAGCAGTTCTTC

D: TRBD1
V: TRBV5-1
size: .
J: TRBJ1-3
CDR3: CASSFQQGVPGNTIYF
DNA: TGCGCCAGCAGCTTCCAACAGGGGGTTCCTGGAAACACCATATATTTT

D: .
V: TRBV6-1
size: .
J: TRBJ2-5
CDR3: CASSSVGWTQYF
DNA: TGTGCCAGCAGTTCCGTGGGCTGGACCCAGTACTTC

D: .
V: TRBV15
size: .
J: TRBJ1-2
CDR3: CATRQGGNYGYTF
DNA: TGTGCCACCCGCCAGGGAGGAAACTATGGCTACACCTTC

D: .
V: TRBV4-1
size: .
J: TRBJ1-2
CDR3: CASSQEPQALGGYTF
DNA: TGCGCCAGCAGCCAAGAACCGCAGGCCCTTGGGGGCTACACCTTC

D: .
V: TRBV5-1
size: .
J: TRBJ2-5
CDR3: CASSLAGGGGETQYF
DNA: TGCGCCAGCAGCTTGGCCGGAGGAGGGGGGGAGACCCAGTACTTC

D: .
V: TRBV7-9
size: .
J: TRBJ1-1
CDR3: CASSPAGDTEAFF
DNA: TGTGCCAGCAGCCCCGCCGGGGACACTGAAGCTTTCTTT

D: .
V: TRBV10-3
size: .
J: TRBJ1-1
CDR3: CAGSGHGNTEAFF
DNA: TGTGCCGGTTCGGGTCACGGGAACACTGAAGCTTTCTTT

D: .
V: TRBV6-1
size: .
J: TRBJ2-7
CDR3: CATHRVYEQYF
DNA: TGTGCCACCCACAGGGTGTACGAGCAGTACTTC

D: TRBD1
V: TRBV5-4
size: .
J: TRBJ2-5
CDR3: CASSFDRDTRQETQYF
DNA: TGTGCCAGCAGCTTCGACAGGGACACCCGCCAAGAGACCCAGTACTTC

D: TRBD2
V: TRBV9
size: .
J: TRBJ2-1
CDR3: CASSVISGGGNEQFF
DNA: TGTGCCAGCAGCGTCATTAGCGGGGGGGGGAATGAGCAGTTCTTC

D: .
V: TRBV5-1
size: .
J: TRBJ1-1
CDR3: CASSFGGRGTTEAFF
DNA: TGCGCCAGCAGCTTCGGTGGGCGGGGTACGACTGAAGCTTTCTTT

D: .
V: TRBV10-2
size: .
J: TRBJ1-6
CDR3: CASMPEARGSPLHF
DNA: TGCGCCAGCATGCCGGAGGCCCGGGGTTCACCCCTCCACTTT

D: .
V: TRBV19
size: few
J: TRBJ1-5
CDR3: CASSIALSMGQPQHF
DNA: TGTGCCAGTAGTATTGCTTTGTCCATGGGTCAGCCCCAGCATTTT

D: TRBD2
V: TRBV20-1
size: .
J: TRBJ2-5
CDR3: CSARGGETQYF
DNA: TGCAGTGCTCGGGGGGGGGAGACCCAGTACTTC

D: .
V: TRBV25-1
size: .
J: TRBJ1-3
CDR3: CASSLVRISGNTIYF
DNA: TGTGCCAGCAGCCTCGTCCGGATCTCTGGAAACACCATATATTTT

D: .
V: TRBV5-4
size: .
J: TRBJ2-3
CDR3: CASSLGYDTQYF
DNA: TGTGCCAGCAGCTTGGGTTATGATACGCAGTATTTT

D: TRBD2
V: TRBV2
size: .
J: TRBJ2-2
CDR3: CASSVAGGTGELFF
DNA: TGTGCCAGCAGCGTAGCGGGGGGCACCGGGGAGCTGTTTTTT

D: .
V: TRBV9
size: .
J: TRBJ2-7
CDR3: CASSVRARGDTYEQYF
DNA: TGTGCCAGCAGCGTAAGGGCTCGCGGGGACACCTACGAGCAGTACTTC

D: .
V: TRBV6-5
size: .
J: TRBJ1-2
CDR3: CASSTQDRRGGYTF
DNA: TGTGCCAGCAGTACCCAGGACCGCAGGGGTGGCTACACCTTC

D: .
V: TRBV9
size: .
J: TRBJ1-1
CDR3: CASSPRVEPNTEAFF
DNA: TGTGCCAGCAGCCCCCGAGTGGAGCCGAACACTGAAGCTTTCTTT

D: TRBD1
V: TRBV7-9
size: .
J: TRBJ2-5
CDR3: CASTAKGQGETQYF
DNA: TGTGCCAGCACCGCCAAGGGACAGGGAGAGACCCAGTACTTC

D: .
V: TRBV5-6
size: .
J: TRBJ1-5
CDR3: CASSLAGPNSNQPQHF
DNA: TGTGCCAGCAGCTTGGCAGGACCTAACTCCAATCAGCCCCAGCATTTT

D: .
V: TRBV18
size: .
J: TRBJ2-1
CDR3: CASSPEEGEQFF
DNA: TGTGCCAGCTCACCTGAAGAAGGTGAGCAGTTCTTC

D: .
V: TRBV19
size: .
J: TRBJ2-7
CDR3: CASSITPGISYEQYF
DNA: TGTGCCAGTAGTATAACCCCGGGCATCTCCTACGAGCAGTACTTC

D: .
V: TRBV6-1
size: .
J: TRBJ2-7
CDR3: CASSFARVGYEQYF
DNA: TGTGCCAGCAGTTTTGCCAGGGTCGGGTACGAGCAGTACTTC

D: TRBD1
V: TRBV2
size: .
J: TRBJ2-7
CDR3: CASSAPGTGGWGEQYF
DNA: TGTGCCAGCAGTGCCCCGGGGACAGGGGGTTGGGGCGAGCAGTACTTC

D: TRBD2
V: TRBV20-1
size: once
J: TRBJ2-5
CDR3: CSWGGQETQYF
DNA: TGCAGTTGGGGGGGTCAAGAGACCCAGTACTTC

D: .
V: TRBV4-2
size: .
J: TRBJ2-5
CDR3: CASSQDSRLWETQYF
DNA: TGTGCCAGCAGCCAAGATTCGCGGCTGTGGGAGACCCAGTACTTC

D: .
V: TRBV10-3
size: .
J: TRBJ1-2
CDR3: CAISGEEYGYTF
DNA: TGTGCCATCAGTGGGGAGGAATATGGCTACACCTTC

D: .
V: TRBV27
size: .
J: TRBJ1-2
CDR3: CASSLAANYGYTF
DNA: TGTGCCAGCAGTTTAGCAGCTAACTATGGCTACACCTTC

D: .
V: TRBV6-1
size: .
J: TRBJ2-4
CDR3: CASRKGVAKNIQYF
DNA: TGTGCCAGCAGAAAGGGGGTAGCCAAAAACATTCAGTACTTC

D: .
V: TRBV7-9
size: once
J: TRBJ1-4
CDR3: CASTSDLSNEKLFF
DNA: TGTGCCAGCACCTCGGACCTCTCTAATGAAAAACTGTTTTTT

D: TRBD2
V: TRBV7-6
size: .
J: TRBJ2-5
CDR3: CASSPSLAGGRETQYF
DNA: TGTGCCAGCAGCCCCTCCTTAGCGGGGGGCAGAGAGACCCAGTACTTC

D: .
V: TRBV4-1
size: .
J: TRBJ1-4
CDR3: CASSQASGGNEKLFF
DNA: TGCGCCAGCAGCCAAGCCAGTGGGGGTAATGAAAAACTGTTTTTT

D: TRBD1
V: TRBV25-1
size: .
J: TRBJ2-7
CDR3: CASSGPGGRTYEQYF
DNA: TGTGCCAGCAGTGGCCCAGGGGGCCGGACCTACGAGCAGTACTTC